One T cell receptor (beta chain) is described in this entry. Its antigen is currently unknown. The sample comes from a study of T cell responses to AZD1222 COVID-19 vaccine. Study-level results: Only a handful of AZD1222 recipients, more than 5 in all, had baseline seropositivity. Breadth and depth of Spike-specific TCRs rose after two AZD1222 doses. Donor demographics were predominantly white British with a female majority; clonal diversity may be underestimated. Among vaccine-associated CD4 TCRs, coverage spanned spike, with dominance at 160-218 and 743-854.

CDR1 is SQVTM and CDR2 is ANQGSEA in the germline V gene. This CDR3 is built from 14 residues. Trimming took 4 bases from V and 0 from J, leaving 11 bases between them. Sequenced by immunoSEQ multiplex PCR; TCRdb stores in-frame clones only, minus some. The sample lists about 120,000 clones, about 90% occurring once. The clonotype was recovered from an adult in good health. Sequencing was performed on peripheral blood, taken on day 0 of MenACWY control vaccination. The V call is TRBV29-1, the J call TRBJ2-3; D may be TRBD2 (5 bases). The chain's CDR3 is CSVVRTPSTDTQYF. DNA for the CDR3: TGCAGCGTTGTCCGGACTCCTAGCACAGATACGCAGTATTTT.